The 30 T cell receptor beta chains below all came from one sample that was sequenced in a study of OX40 agonist ivuxolimab in advanced cancers. Using immunoSEQ multiplex PCR, the repertoire was profiled, and TCRdb retains in-frame clones only, with some absent. The sample carries some 30,000 clones, 80% to 95% recorded once. The source material was CD4+ or CD8+ T cells sorted from blood, sampled in a trial of the OX40 agonist ivuxolimab. All receptors come from an adult with an advanced solid tumor such as melanoma, head and neck, liver or kidney cancer.

The chain uses TRBV5-1 and TRBJ2-7; possibly TRBD2 for D (5 bases). Trimming stripped 3 bases from V and 6 bases from J, with 16 bases between. The CDR3 extends over 14 amino acids. The germline CDR1 and CDR2 sequences are SGHRS and YFSETQ. CDR3 DNA sequence: TGCGCCAGCAGCTCAGAGGGCCAGCTTCTCGAGCAGTACTTC. Translated, it gives CASSSEGQLLEQYF.

The chain couples TRBV11-2 to TRBJ2-1, with 8 bases aligning to TRBD1. V gave up 5 bases and J gave up 1 base; unmatched junction bases: 7. The CDR3 has 16 amino acids. Germline CDR1 is SGHAT and CDR2 is FQNNGV. CDR3 sequence (DNA): TGTGCCAGCAGCATGGGACAGGCACGTTCCTACAATGAGCAGTTCTTC. It translates to CASSMGQARSYNEQFF.

The count of this clone is one. The chain carries TRBV4-1 and TRBJ2-2; unclear D gene. The length of the CDR3 is 14 residues. Trimming took off 1 base at V and 6 bases at J, with 9 bases between the two ends. CDR1 MGHRA and CDR2 YSYEKL come from the germline V gene. The CDR3 sequence is CASSQGGPPGELFF. DNA for the CDR3: TGCGCCAGCAGCCAAGGAGGTCCCCCCGGGGAGCTGTTTTTT.

This chain joins TRBV9 and TRBJ1-1; D unclear. V was cut by 0 bases and J by 0 bases, with 6 bases left in between. Looked up from germline, CDR1 is SGDLS and CDR2 is YYNGEE. The CDR3 totals 14 residues. The CDR3 DNA reads as TGTGCCAGCAGCGTAGACAGCATGAACACTGAAGCTTTCTTT. Translating it yields CASSVDSMNTEAFF. Full variable domain (missing parts from reference TRBV9 and TRBJ1-1): DSGVTQTPKHLITATGQRVTLRCSPRSGDLSVYWYQQSLDQGLQFLIQYYNGEERAKGNILERFSAQQFPDLHSELNLSSLELGDSALYFCASSVDSMNTEAFFGQGTRLTVV.

The J gene is TRBJ1-4, the V gene TRBV11-1; D gene ambiguous. The V gene's germline CDR1 is SGHAT and CDR2 FQDESV (reference sequence). Deletions cut 4 bases from V and 4 bases from J, with 13 bases between. The CDR3 is made up of 15 amino acids. This CDR3 reads CASSSGPPRNEKLFF. CDR3 nucleotide sequence: TGTGCCAGCAGCTCCGGACCTCCGCGTAATGAAAAACTGTTTTTT.

The V call is TRBV9, the J call TRBJ2-7, with D possibly being TRBD2 (6 bases). The CDR3 consists of 15 residues. V lost 0 bases and J 2 bases, leaving 12 bases between the germline ends. Germline V gene sequence: CDR1 SGDLS, CDR2 YYNGEE. The CDR3 nucleotides are TGTGCCAGCAGCGTAGGTGGTAGCGGAACCTACGAGCAGTACTTC. Amino acids: CASSVGGSGTYEQYF.

This chain joins TRBV2 and TRBJ2-1, with TRBD2 identical over 8 bases. The junction had 12 bases not matched to a gene; V was cut back by 3 bases and J by 8 bases. Germline assignment: CDR1 SNHLY and CDR2 FYNNEI. The length of the CDR3 is 16 residues. CDR3 region: CASSDTLNGGVDEQFF. As DNA, the CDR3 is TGTGCCAGCAGTGATACCCTAAACGGGGGGGTCGATGAGCAGTTCTTC.

V and J are TRBV29-1 and TRBJ2-7, with TRBD1 matching 8 bases. V was pared by 6 bases and J by 3 bases, with 7 bases of the junction left unmatched. The CDR3 length is 13 residues. CDR1 and CDR2 (germline): SQVTM, ANQGSEA. In nucleotides, the CDR3 is TGCAGCGTGGGGACAGGTGGCAGCTACGAGCAGTACTTC. It yields the protein CSVGTGGSYEQYF.

CDR3 amino acids: CATQGIGEMNTEAFF. CDR3 bases: TGTGCCACCCAAGGAATAGGGGAAATGAACACTGAAGCTTTCTTT. The rearrangement joins TRBV6-1 to TRBJ1-1; D is possibly TRBD1 (5 bases). Germline CDR1 is MNHNS and CDR2 is SASEGT. V shed 10 bases and J shed 0 bases, with 18 bases lying between them. The CDR3 sequence is 15 residues long.

CDR3 nucleotide sequence: TGTGCCAGTAGTATAGGGGTCTCGGATGGGGAAAAACTGTTTTTT. This translates into CASSIGVSDGEKLFF. The J gene is TRBJ1-4, the V gene TRBV19, with D hard to call. Germline V gene lookup returns CDR1 LNHDA and CDR2 SQIVND (reference sequence). Between the trimmed V and J ends, which lost 1 base and 8 bases, there was a span of 14 bases. The CDR3 has 15 residues.

The CDR3 region has the DNA TGTGCCAGCAGCTTAGAACTAGCGGGACAAAATGAGCAGTTCTTC. Protein sequence: CASSLELAGQNEQFF. This sequence joins TRBV11-2 and TRBJ2-1; 10 nucleotides align to TRBD2. With 0 bases clipped from V and 7 bases from J, the junction kept 3 bases outside the gene matches. The CDR3 is 15 residues long. Germline CDR1 is SGHAT and CDR2 is FQNNGV.

The gene calls are TRBV5-4 and TRBJ1-5; weak D call: TRBD1 (5 bases). The CDR3 is 15 residues long. Germline values: CDR1 SGHNT, CDR2 YYREEE (reference sequence). V lost 6 bases to trimming and J lost 3 bases, with 16 bases between them. CDR3 DNA: TGTGCCAGCACCCCACGGGGGGGGGTCAATCAGCCCCAGCATTTT. This sequence encodes CASTPRGGVNQPQHF.

The V call is TRBV4-3, the J call TRBJ1-1; D gene uncertain. CDR1 LGHNA and CDR2 YSLEER come from the germline V gene. This CDR3 region has 15 residues. V shed 4 bases and J shed 2 bases, with 14 bases lying between them. CDR3 sequence reads: CASSRLGALNTEAFF. In DNA, the CDR3 is TGCGCCAGCAGCCGCCTAGGCGCGTTAAACACTGAAGCTTTCTTT.

The chain has TRBV7-9 and TRBJ1-5; D unclear. Germline assignment: CDR1 SEHNR and CDR2 FQNEAQ (reference sequence). Trimming removed 0 bases at V and 6 bases at J, with 12 bases between. This CDR3 is 15 amino acids long. CDR3 coding DNA: TGTGCCAGCAGCTTAGCCTCAGGAGGGAGTCAGCCCCAGCATTTT. Translated: CASSLASGGSQPQHF.

This clone was detected only a few times. This chain links TRBV5-1 with TRBJ2-5, with TRBD2 matching over 15 bases. This CDR3 is 17 amino acids long. Germline CDR1 is SGHRS and CDR2 is YFSETQ. The V segment lost 4 bases and the J segment 2 bases; nucleotides outside the gene matches: 6. CDR3 amino acids: CASSRTSGRGQQETQYF. The CDR3 DNA sequence: TGCGCCAGCAGCCGGACTAGCGGGAGGGGCCAACAAGAGACCCAGTACTTC.

This clone appeared once. The gene calls are TRBV9 and TRBJ2-7; TRBD1 aligns across 10 bases. Unmatched junction bases numbered 13, after V lost 4 bases and J lost 6 bases. Germline CDR1 and CDR2: SGDLS and YYNGEE. This CDR3 has 16 residues. The CDR3 protein is CASSPRTGTGEGEQYF. CDR3 DNA: TGTGCCAGCAGCCCGAGAACCGGGACAGGGGAGGGCGAGCAGTACTTC.

The genes are TRBV27 and TRBJ2-7; D call uncertain. The CDR3 spans 13 residues. V was cut by 2 bases and J by 3 bases, with 8 bases left in between. Germline lookup yields CDR1 MNHEY and CDR2 SMNVEV (reference sequence). The CDR3 region has the DNA TGTGCCAGCAGTTTAGGTCACAGCTACGAGCAGTACTTC. It codes for CASSLGHSYEQYF.

The chain uses TRBV6-1 and TRBJ2-7; TRBD1 agrees at 7 bases. The V gene's germline CDR1 is MNHNS and CDR2 SASEGT. The CDR3 loop spans 15 amino acids. V lost 6 bases, J lost 0 bases, and 8 bases stayed unmatched. For the CDR3, the DNA is TGTGCCAGCAGCCTCACCGGGACAGACTCCTACGAGCAGTACTTC. It is translated as CASSLTGTDSYEQYF.

The CDR3 DNA reads TGTGCCAGCAGCGTAGAGGGCGGCGAGCAGTACTTC. Translation: CASSVEGGEQYF. The chain has TRBV9 and TRBJ2-7; D ambiguous. The CDR3 spans 12 residues. Germline assignment: CDR1 SGDLS and CDR2 YYNGEE. V lost 0 bases, J lost 6 bases, and 7 bases lay in between.

The chain carries TRBV7-6 and TRBJ1-1, with D perhaps TRBD1 (5 bases). The germline V gene encodes CDR1 SGHVS and CDR2 FNYEAQ. The CDR3 has 14 residues. The V end lost 5 bases, the J end lost 11 bases, and 21 bases lay between the germline ends. This chain's CDR3 is CASSPGTDLGSAFF. CDR3 nucleotides: TGTGCCAGCAGCCCAGGGACGGACCTTGGATCGGCTTTCTTT.

The rearrangement uses TRBV27 and TRBJ2-1, with 9 bases that match TRBD1. Per the germline V gene, CDR1 is MNHEY and CDR2 is SMNVEV (reference sequence). This CDR3 contains 16 residues. V was clipped by 7 bases and J by 10 bases; unmatched bases: 17. CDR3 DNA: TGTGCCAGCAACCCTTCGGGACAGGGTTATCTAGCGGAGCAGTTCTTC. Translated, it gives CASNPSGQGYLAEQFF.

The chain carries TRBV5-7 and TRBJ1-5, with D hard to call. TRBV5-7 is an ORF, with its function uncertain. The CDR3 loop spans 13 amino acids. The germline V and J ends were trimmed by 0 bases and 9 bases, with 10 bases remaining between them. The CDR3, as DNA: TGTGCCAGCAGCTTGGAGGCGGGAACGCCCCAGCATTTT. It is translated as CASSLEAGTPQHF.

The CDR3 region has the DNA TGCGCCAGCAGCCAGCTGACAGGGGGTTTTGGAAACACCATATATTTT. This sequence encodes CASSQLTGGFGNTIYF. The chain employs TRBV4-1 and TRBJ1-3, with TRBD1 identical over 9 bases. V was clipped by 3 bases and J by 3 bases; unmatched bases: 6. The V gene's germline CDR1 is MGHRA and CDR2 YSYEKL. The CDR3 runs 16 residues.

This chain joins TRBV18 and TRBJ1-1; 7 bases match TRBD1. CDR3 length equals 13 residues. From germline, CDR1 is KGHSH and CDR2 LQKENI. V lost 4 bases and J lost 1; bases outside the gene matches: 0. The CDR3 loop is CASSQGANTEAFF. The CDR3 nucleotides are TGTGCCAGCTCACAGGGGGCGAACACTGAAGCTTTCTTT.

The chain joins TRBV7-9 to TRBJ2-1; D ambiguous. The CDR3 consists of 11 residues. V lost 3 bases and J 8 bases, leaving 5 bases between the germline ends. Germline-derived CDR1 and CDR2 are SEHNR and FQNEAQ (reference sequence). Here the CDR3 DNA reads TGTGCCAGCAGCTTCGGGTATGAGCAGTTCTTC. Protein: CASSFGYEQFF. Complete variable domain (other parts from reference TRBV7-9 and TRBJ2-1): DTGVSQNPRHKITKRGQNVTFRCDPISEHNRLYWYRQTLGQGPEFLTYFQNEAQLEKSRLLSDRFSAERPKGSFSTLEIQRTEQGDSAMYLCASSFGYEQFFGPGTRLTVL.

This chain joins TRBV4-1 and TRBJ2-5; 8 nucleotides align to TRBD1. Germline V CDR1 and CDR2: MGHRA, YSYEKL. The CDR3 covers 17 residues. The J segment lost 4 bases and the V segment lost 1 base, leaving 11 bases of the junction unmatched. The CDR3 sequence is CASSQALGTGQGETQYF. The CDR3 nucleotides are TGCGCCAGCAGCCAAGCTTTGGGGACCGGACAGGGAGAGACCCAGTACTTC.

V and J are TRBV4-2 and TRBJ1-5, with 8 bases lining up with TRBD1. The CDR3 spans 17 residues. Germline-derived CDR1 and CDR2 are LGHNA and YNFKEQ. Losses at the gene ends were 0 bases for V and 4 bases for J; bases not matched to a gene: 8. CDR3 sequence: CASSQDTRGHGNQPQHF. Here the CDR3 DNA reads TGTGCCAGCAGCCAAGATACCAGGGGGCATGGTAATCAGCCCCAGCATTTT.

The V and J genes are TRBV5-1 and TRBJ2-7; 9 bases agree with TRBD1. The CDR3 is 14 residues long. The junction had 5 bases not matched to a gene; V was cut back by 3 bases and J by 4 bases. Germline V gene data show CDR1 as SGHRS and CDR2 as YFSETQ. Here the CDR3 reads CASSSPGQGYEQYF. As DNA, the CDR3 is TGCGCCAGCAGCTCACCGGGACAGGGTTACGAGCAGTACTTC.

J is TRBJ2-1 and V is TRBV6-5; no definite D call. The V gene's germline CDR1 is MNHEY and CDR2 SVGAGI. The CDR3 covers 11 residues. Deletions cut 6 bases from V and 3 bases from J, with 3 bases between. The chain's CDR3 is CASRNYNEQFF. For the CDR3, the DNA is TGTGCCAGCAGAAACTACAATGAGCAGTTCTTC.

The rearrangement links TRBV7-6 to TRBJ2-7, with 10 nucleotides matching TRBD1. V trimming: 6 bases; J trimming: 2 bases; junction bases outside the gene matches: 4. CDR3 length: 14 residues. Germline loops: CDR1 SGHVS, CDR2 FNYEAQ. The CDR3 nucleotides are TGTGCCAGCAGTTGGACAGGGGGAACCTACGAGCAGTACTTC. Translating gives CASSWTGGTYEQYF.